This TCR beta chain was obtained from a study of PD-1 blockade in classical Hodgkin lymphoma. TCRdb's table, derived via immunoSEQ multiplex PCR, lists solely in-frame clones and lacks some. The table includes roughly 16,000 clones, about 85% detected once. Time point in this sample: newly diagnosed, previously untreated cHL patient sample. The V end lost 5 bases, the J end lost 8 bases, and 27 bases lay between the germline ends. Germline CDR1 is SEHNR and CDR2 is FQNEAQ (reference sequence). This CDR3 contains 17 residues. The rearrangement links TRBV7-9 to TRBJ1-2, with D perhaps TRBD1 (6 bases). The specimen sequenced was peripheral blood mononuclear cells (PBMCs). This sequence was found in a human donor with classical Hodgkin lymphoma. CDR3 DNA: TGTGCCAGCAGCGAGGGGGTCAGCAGGGGTAGCCGTCGCGGCTACACCTTC. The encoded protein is CASSEGVSRGSRRGYTF.